The sequence of this TCR beta chain was determined in a study of blood T cell repertoires in COVID-19. About the research overall: The United States, Italy and Spain were the sources of the acute and convalescent COVID-19 samples. T cells, B-cell-depleted T cells, or PBMCs provided the cDNA or gDNA that served as material.

Original analysis: Scientists estimated how many nucleated cells there were by amplifying reference gene primers. Some clones are missing from TCRdb's copy, which holds only in-frame ones; the method was immunoSEQ multiplex PCR. The V and J calls and clone size were taken over from that table, and D and trimming were inferred from the DNA. The repertoire includes 110,000 to 150,000 clones, 86% of them detected once, and 8.2% sits in the top ten. At least ten counts were recorded for this clone. The length of the CDR3 is 17 residues. In germline, CDR1 is LGHDT, CDR2 YNNKEL (reference sequence). V lost 3 bases to trimming and J lost 1 base; unmatched junction nucleotides: 10.

Sequencing used peripheral blood. The chain couples TRBV3-1 (or the pseudogene TRBV3-2) to TRBJ2-3, with TRBD2 matching 7 bases. The sequence was collected from an older woman with acute or convalescent COVID-19. CDR3 amino acids: CASSQSFRAGGTDTQYF. The CDR3 DNA sequence: TGTGCCAGCAGCCAGTCCTTCCGGGCGGGGGGCACAGATACGCAGTATTTT.